This section outlines one TCR beta chain sequence together with its context. The data belong to a study of blood T cell repertoires in COVID-19. Looking at the study overall: COVID-19 samples from acute and convalescent phases originated in the United States, Italy and Spain. T cells, B-cell-depleted T cells, or PBMCs supplied cDNA or gDNA.

The protocol was immunoSEQ multiplex PCR, while the TCRdb copy is restricted to in-frame clones and leaves out a portion. Altogether some 76,000 clones are present, 70% to 90% being singletons, with the ten largest covering approximately 17%. V was pared by 2 bases and J by 10 bases, with 13 bases of the junction left unmatched. CDR1 MNHEY and CDR2 SMNVEV come from the germline V gene (reference sequence). The CDR3 is made up of 17 amino acids. The rearrangement uses TRBV27 and TRBJ2-2; TRBD1 agrees at 10 bases. This TCR was recovered from an elderly man in a cohort sampled during active COVID-19. Sequencing was carried out using peripheral blood. The CDR3 sequence: CASSLGPGQGKKEELFF. The CDR3 coding sequence is TGTGCCAGCAGTTTAGGTCCGGGACAGGGGAAGAAGGAGGAGCTGTTTTTT.